This TCR beta chain was profiled in a study of T cells in Graves' hyperthyroidism and ophthalmopathy. The CDR3 is made up of 13 amino acids. The germline V gene has CDR1 DFQATT and CDR2 SNEGSKA (reference sequence). The V end was cut by 5 bases, the J end by 2 bases, with 9 bases between. TCR beta CDR3 regions were amplified from RNA transcripts. During a first-round RT-PCR of the TCR CDR3, the HTBI primer set was used. One entry per CDR3 protein results from TCRdb running MiXCR on the multiplex PCR reads. The sample holds approximately 400,000 distinct CDR3 sequences, 20% to 30% seen once. This clonotype was observed a few times. Every diagnosis used clinical symptoms, serum thyroxine and TRAb, thyroid ultrasound and orbital computed tomography. The PBMCs were sourced from fresh peripheral blood (about 10 ml).

This TCR came from a man aged 50 to 60 with Graves' hyperthyroidism. What was sequenced was blood. The V and J genes are TRBV20-1 and TRBJ2-2; D not certain. The CDR3 DNA follows: TGCAGTGCTGTATCCCAAAACACCGGGGAGCTGTTTTTT. Encoded protein: CSAVSQNTGELFF.